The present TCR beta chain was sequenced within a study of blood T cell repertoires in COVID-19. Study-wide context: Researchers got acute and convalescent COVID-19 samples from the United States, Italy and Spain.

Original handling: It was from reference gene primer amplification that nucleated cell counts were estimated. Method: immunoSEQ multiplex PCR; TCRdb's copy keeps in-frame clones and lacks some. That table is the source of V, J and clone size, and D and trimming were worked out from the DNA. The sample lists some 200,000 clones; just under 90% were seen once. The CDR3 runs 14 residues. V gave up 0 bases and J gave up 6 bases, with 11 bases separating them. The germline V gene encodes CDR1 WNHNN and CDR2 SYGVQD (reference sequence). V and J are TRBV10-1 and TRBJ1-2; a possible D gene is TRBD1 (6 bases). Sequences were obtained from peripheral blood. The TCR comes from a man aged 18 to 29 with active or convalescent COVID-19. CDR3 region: CASSESYDRNGYTF. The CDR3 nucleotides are TGCGCCAGCAGTGAGTCCTACGACAGGAATGGCTACACCTTC.